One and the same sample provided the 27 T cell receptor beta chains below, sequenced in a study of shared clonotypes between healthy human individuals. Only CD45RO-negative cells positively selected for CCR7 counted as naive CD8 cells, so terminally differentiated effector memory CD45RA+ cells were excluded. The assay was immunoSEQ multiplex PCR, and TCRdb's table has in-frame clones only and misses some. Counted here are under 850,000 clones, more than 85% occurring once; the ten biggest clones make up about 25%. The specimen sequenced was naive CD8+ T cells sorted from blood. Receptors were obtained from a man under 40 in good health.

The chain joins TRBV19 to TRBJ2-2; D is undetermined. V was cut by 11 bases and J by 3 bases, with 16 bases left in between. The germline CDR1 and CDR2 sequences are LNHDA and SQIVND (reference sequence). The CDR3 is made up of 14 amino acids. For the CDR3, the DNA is TGTGCCTGTAAGAAAAGGGCCGACACCGGGGAGCTGTTTTTT. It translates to CACKKRADTGELFF.

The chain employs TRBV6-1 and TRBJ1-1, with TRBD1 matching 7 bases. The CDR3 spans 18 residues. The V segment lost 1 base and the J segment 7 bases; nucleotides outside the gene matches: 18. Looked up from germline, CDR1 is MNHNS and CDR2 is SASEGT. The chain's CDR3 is CASSEDRDRYTARFEAFF. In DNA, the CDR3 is TGTGCCAGCAGTGAAGATCGGGACAGATACACGGCGAGATTTGAAGCTTTCTTT.

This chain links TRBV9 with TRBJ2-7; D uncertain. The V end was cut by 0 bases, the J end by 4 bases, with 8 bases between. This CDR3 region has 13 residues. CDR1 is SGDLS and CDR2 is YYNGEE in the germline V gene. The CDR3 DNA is TGTGCCAGCAGCGTAGATTTGCCATACGAGCAGTACTTC. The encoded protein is CASSVDLPYEQYF.

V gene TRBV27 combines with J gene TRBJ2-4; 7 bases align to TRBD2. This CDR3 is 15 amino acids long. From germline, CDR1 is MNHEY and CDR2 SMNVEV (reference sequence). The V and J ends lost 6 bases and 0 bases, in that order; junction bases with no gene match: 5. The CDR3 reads CASRRAGVAKNIQYF. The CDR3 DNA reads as TGTGCCAGCAGGAGGGCGGGAGTAGCCAAAAACATTCAGTACTTC.

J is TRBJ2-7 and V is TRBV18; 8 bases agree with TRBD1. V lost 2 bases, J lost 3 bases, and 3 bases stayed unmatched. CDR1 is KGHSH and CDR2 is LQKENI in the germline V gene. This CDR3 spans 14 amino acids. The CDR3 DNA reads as TGTGCCAGCTCACCAGGGACAGGAGACTACGAGCAGTACTTC. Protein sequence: CASSPGTGDYEQYF.

The CDR3: CASSSGFTDTQYF. The CDR3 DNA follows: TGTGCCAGCAGCTCGGGATTCACAGATACGCAGTATTTT. The chain uses TRBV7-9 and TRBJ2-3; a weak D match, TRBD2 (5 bases). Trimming cost V 4 bases and J 2 bases, with 7 bases left between them. The CDR3 runs to 13 residues. Germline loops: CDR1 SEHNR, CDR2 FQNEAQ (reference sequence).

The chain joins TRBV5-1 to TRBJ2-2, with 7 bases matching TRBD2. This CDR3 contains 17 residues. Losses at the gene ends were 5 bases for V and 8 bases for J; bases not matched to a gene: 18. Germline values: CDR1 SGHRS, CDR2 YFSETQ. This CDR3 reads CASRRIGGSLGDGELFF. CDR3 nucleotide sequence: TGCGCCAGCAGGAGGATCGGCGGGAGCCTGGGCGATGGGGAGCTGTTTTTT. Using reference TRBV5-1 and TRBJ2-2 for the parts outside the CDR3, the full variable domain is KAGVTQTPRYLIKTRGQQVTLSCSPISGHRSVSWYQQTPGQGLQFLFEYFSETQRNKGNFPGRFSGRQFSNSRSEMNVSTLELGDSALYLCASRRIGGSLGDGELFFGEGSRLTVL.

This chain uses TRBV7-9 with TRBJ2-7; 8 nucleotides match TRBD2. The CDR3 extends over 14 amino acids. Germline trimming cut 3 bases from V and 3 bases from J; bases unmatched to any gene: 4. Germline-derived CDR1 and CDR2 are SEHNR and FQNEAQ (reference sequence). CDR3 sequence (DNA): TGTGCCAGCAGCTTCGCGGGAGGTGGCTACGAGCAGTACTTC. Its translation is CASSFAGGGYEQYF. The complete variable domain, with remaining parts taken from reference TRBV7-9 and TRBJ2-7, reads DTGVSQNPRHKITKRGQNVTFRCDPISEHNRLYWYRQTLGQGPEFLTYFQNEAQLEKSRLLSDRFSAERPKGSFSTLEIQRTEQGDSAMYLCASSFAGGGYEQYFGPGTRLTVT.

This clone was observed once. The CDR3 DNA reads as TGTGCCAGCGGGGGGGAGACCCAGTACTTC. Translating it yields CASGGETQYF. The chain uses TRBV5-4 and TRBJ2-5; D may be TRBD2 (6 bases). Germline V lookup: CDR1 SGHNT, CDR2 YYREEE (reference sequence). This CDR3 is 10 amino acids long. V gave up 7 bases and J gave up 5 bases, with 6 bases separating them.

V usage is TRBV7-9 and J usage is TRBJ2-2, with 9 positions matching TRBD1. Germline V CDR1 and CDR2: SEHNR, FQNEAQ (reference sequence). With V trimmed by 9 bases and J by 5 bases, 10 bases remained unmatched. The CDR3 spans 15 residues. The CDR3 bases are TGTGCCAGGGAGCCGGCGGACAGGGGAACCGGGGAGCTGTTTTTT. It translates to CAREPADRGTGELFF. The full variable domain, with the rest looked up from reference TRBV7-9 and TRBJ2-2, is DTGVSQNPRHKITKRGQNVTFRCDPISEHNRLYWYRQTLGQGPEFLTYFQNEAQLEKSRLLSDRFSAERPKGSFSTLEIQRTEQGDSAMYLCAREPADRGTGELFFGEGSRLTVL.

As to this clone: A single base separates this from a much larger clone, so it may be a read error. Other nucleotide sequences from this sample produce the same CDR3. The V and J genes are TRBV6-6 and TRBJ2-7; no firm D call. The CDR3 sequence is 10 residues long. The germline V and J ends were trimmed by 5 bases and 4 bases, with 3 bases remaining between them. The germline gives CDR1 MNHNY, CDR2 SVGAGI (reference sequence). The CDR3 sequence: CASSGYEQYF. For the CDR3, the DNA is TGTGCCAGCAGTGGATACGAGCAGTACTTC.

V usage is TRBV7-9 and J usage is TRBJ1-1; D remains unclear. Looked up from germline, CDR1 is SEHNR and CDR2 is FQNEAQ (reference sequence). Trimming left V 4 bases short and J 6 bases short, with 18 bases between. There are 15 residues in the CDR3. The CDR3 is CASSSLEIGVSEAFF. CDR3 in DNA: TGTGCCAGCAGCTCCTTGGAGATTGGGGTTTCTGAAGCTTTCTTT.

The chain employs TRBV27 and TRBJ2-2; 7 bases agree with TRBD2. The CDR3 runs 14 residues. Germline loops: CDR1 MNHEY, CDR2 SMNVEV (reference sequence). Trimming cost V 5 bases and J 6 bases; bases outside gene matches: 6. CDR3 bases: TGTGCCAGCAGTCTCAATAGCGGGCCCGGGGAGCTGTTTTTT. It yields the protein CASSLNSGPGELFF.

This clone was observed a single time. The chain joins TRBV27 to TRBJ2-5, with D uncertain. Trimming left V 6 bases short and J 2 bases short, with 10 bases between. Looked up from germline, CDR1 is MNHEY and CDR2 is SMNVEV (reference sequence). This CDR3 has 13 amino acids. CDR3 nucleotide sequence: TGTGCCAGCAGCTACGCGACTCAAGAGACCCAGTACTTC. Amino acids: CASSYATQETQYF.

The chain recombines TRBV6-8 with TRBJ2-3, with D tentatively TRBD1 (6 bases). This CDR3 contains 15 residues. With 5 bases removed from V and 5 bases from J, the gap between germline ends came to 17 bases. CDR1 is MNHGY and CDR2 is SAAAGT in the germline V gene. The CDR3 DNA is TGTGCCAGCAGTACCCCTGGACAGAATAGAGATACGCAGTATTTT. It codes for CASSTPGQNRDTQYF.

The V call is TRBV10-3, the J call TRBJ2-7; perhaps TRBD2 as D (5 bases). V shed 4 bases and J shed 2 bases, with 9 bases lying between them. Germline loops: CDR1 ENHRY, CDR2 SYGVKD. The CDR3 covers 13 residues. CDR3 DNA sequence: TGTGCCATCAGTGTGAAGGAGGCCTACGAGCAGTACTTC. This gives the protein CAISVKEAYEQYF.

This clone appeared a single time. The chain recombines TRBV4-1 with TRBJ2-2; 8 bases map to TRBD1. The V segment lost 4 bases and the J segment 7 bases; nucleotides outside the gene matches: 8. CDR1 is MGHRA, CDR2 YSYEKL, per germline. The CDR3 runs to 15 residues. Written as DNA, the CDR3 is TGCGCCAGCAGCCTGTCAGGGGGCGGTAACGGGGAGCTGTTTTTT. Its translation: CASSLSGGGNGELFF.

CDR3 in amino acids: CASTASGGEFNQPQHF. The CDR3 region has the DNA TGTGCCAGCACCGCTTCAGGGGGGGAATTTAATCAGCCCCAGCATTTT. This chain links TRBV2 with TRBJ1-5, with TRBD1 matching over 7 bases. This CDR3 is built from 16 residues. Germline V lookup: CDR1 SNHLY, CDR2 FYNNEI. J lost 4 bases, V lost 7 bases, and 13 bases had no gene match.

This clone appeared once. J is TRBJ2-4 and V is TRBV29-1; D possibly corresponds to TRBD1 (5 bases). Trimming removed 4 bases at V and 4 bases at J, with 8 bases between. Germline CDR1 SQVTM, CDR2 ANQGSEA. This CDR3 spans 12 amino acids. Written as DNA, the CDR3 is TGCAGCGTTGTGGGGCTTAAAAACATTCAGTACTTC. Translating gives CSVVGLKNIQYF.

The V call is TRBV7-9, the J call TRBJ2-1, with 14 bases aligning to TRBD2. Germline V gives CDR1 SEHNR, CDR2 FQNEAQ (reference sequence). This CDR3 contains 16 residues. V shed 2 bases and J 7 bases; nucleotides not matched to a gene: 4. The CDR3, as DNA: TGTGCCAGCAGCTTAATGGGACTAGCGGGGGATAATGAGCAGTTCTTC. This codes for CASSLMGLAGDNEQFF.

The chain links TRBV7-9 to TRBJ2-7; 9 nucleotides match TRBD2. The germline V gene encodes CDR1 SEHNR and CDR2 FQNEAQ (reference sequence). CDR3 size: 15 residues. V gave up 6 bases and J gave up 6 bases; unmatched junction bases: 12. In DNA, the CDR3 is TGTGCCAGCAGGAATATAGCGGGAGTGGAGGGCGAGCAGTACTTC. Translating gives CASRNIAGVEGEQYF.

This chain's CDR3 is CASVQEPRGGANVLTF. Written as DNA, the CDR3 is TGTGCCAGCGTGCAGGAGCCCCGGGGTGGGGCCAACGTCCTGACTTTC. The gene calls are TRBV7-9 and TRBJ2-6; D might be TRBD2 (5 bases). The CDR3 contains 16 residues. Germline V gene data show CDR1 as SEHNR and CDR2 as FQNEAQ (reference sequence). The germline V and J ends were trimmed by 8 bases and 3 bases, with 17 bases remaining between them.

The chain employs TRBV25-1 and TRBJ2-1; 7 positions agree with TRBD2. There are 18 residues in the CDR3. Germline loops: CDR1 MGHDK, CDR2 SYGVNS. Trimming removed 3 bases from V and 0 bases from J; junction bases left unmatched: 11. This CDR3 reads CASSDRGGPRTSYNEQFF. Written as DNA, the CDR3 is TGTGCCAGCAGTGATCGCGGGGGTCCAAGAACCTCCTACAATGAGCAGTTCTTC.

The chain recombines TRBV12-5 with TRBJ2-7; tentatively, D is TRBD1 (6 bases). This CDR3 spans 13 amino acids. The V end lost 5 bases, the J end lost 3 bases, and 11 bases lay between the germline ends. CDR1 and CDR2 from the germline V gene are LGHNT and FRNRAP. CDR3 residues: CASGQQGNYEQYF. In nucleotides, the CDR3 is TGTGCTAGTGGTCAACAGGGAAACTACGAGCAGTACTTC.

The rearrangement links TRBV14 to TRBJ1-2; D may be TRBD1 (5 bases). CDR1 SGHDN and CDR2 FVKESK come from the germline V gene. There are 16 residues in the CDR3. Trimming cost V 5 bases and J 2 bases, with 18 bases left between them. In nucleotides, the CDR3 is TGTGCCAGCAGCTCTTATCTCATGACAGAAAACTATGGCTACACCTTC. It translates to CASSSYLMTENYGYTF. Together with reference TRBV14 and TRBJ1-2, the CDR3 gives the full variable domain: EAGVTQFPSHSVIEKGQTVTLRCDPISGHDNLYWYRRVMGKEIKFLLHFVKESKQDESGMPNNRFLAERTGGTYSTLKVQPAELEDSGVYFCASSSYLMTENYGYTFGSGTRLTVV.

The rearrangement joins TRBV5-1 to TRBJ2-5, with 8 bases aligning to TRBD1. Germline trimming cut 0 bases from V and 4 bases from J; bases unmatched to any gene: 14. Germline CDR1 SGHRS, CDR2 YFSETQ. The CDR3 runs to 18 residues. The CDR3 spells CASSLVFSGGAPGETQYF. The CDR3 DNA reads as TGCGCCAGCAGCTTGGTTTTTTCAGGGGGCGCCCCCGGAGAGACCCAGTACTTC.

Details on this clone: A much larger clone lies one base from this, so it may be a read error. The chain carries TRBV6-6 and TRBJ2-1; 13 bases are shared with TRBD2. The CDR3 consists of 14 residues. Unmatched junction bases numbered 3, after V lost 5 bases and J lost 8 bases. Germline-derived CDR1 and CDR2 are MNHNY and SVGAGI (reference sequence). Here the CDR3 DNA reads TGTGCCAGCAGTCGGACTAGCGGGAGCGATGAGCAGTTCTTC. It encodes CASSRTSGSDEQFF.